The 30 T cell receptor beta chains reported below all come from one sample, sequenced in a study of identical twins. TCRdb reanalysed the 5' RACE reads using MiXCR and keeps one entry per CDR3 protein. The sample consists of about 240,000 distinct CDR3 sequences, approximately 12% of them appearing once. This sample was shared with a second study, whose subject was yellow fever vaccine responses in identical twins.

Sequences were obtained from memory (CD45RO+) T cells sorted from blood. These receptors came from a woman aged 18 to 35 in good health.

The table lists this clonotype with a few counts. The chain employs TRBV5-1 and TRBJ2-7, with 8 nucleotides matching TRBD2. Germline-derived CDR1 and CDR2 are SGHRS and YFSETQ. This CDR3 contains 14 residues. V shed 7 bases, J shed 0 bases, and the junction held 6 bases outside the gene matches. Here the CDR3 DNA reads TGCGCCAGCGGTGGCAGCGGGAGCTCCTACGAGCAGTACTTC. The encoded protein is CASGGSGSSYEQYF. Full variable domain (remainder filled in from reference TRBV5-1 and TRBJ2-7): KAGVTQTPRYLIKTRGQQVTLSCSPISGHRSVSWYQQTPGQGLQFLFEYFSETQRNKGNFPGRFSGRQFSNSRSEMNVSTLELGDSALYLCASGGSGSSYEQYFGPGTRLTVT.

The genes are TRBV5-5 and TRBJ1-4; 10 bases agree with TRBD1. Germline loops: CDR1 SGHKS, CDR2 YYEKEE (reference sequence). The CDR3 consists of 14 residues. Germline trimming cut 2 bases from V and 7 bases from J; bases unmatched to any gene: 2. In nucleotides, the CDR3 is TGTGCCAGCAGCTTAGGGGACAGGGGTGAAAAACTGTTTTTT. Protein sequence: CASSLGDRGEKLFF.

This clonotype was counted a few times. CDR3 nucleotide sequence: TGTGCCAGCAGTTTAGCTCCTGACACCGGGGAGCTGTTTTTT. Its protein product is CASSLAPDTGELFF. The chain links TRBV12-3 or TRBV12-4 to TRBJ2-2; D is unresolved. Deletions cut 0 bases from V and 3 bases from J, with 5 bases between. The CDR3 spans 14 residues.

The chain's CDR3 is CASSLESGRARDTQYF. CDR3 coding DNA: TGTGCCAGCAGCCTTGAAAGCGGGAGGGCCAGGGATACGCAGTATTTT. This chain joins TRBV28 and TRBJ2-3, with 10 bases lining up with TRBD2. Germline CDR1 MDHEN, CDR2 SYDVKM. The CDR3 has 16 amino acids. J gave up 6 bases and V 6 bases, and 12 bases lay outside the gene matches.

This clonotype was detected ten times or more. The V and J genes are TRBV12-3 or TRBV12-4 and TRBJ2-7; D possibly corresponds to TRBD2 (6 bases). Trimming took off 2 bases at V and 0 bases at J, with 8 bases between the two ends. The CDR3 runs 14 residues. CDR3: CASSLSGGSYEQYF. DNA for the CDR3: TGTGCCAGCAGTTTATCCGGGGGCTCCTACGAGCAGTACTTC.

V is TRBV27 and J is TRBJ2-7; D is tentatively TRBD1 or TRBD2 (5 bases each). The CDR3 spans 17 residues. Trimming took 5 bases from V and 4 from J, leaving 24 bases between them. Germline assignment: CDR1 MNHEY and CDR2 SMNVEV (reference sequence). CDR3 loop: CASSLSPRDGLVYEQYF. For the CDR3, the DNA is TGTGCCAGCAGTCTCTCCCCCCGGGACGGCCTTGTATACGAGCAGTACTTC.

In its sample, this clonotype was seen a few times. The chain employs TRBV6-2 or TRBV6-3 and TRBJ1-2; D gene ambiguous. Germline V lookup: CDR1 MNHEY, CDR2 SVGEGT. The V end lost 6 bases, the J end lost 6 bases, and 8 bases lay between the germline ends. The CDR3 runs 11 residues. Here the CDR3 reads CASRDTHGYTF. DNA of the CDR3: TGTGCCAGCAGAGACACCCATGGCTACACCTTC.

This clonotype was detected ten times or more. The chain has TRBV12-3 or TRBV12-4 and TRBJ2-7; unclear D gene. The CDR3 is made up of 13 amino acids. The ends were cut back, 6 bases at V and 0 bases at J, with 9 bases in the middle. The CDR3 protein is CASRSPASYEQYF. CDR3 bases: TGTGCCAGCAGATCGCCGGCCTCCTACGAGCAGTACTTC.

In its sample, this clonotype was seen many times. The CDR3 bases are TGTGCCATCAGTGAGTCGACAGGGGGTAATGAAAAACTGTTTTTT. Protein: CAISESTGGNEKLFF. V is TRBV10-3 and J is TRBJ1-4, with 9 bases that match TRBD1. Germline values: CDR1 ENHRY, CDR2 SYGVKD. The CDR3 runs to 15 residues. V was pared by 0 bases and J by 4 bases, with 0 bases of the junction left unmatched.

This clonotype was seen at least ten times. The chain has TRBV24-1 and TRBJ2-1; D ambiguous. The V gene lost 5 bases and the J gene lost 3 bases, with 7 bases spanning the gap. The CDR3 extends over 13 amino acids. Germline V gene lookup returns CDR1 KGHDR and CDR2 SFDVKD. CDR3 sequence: CATSVGIYNEQFF. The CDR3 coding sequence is TGTGCCACCAGTGTAGGGATCTACAATGAGCAGTTCTTC.

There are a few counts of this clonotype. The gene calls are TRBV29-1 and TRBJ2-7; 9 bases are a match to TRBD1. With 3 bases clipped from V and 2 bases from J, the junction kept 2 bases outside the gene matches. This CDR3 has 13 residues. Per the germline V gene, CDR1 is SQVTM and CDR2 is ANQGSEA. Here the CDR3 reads CSVEGQGAYEQYF. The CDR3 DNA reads TGCAGCGTTGAGGGACAGGGAGCCTACGAGCAGTACTTC.

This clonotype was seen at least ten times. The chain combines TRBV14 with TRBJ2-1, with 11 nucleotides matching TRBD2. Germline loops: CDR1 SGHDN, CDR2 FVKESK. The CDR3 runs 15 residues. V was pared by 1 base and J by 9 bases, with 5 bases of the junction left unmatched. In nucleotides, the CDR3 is TGTGCCAGCAGCCAAGCGGCTAGCGGGAGGTCTGAGCAGTTCTTC. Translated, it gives CASSQAASGRSEQFF.

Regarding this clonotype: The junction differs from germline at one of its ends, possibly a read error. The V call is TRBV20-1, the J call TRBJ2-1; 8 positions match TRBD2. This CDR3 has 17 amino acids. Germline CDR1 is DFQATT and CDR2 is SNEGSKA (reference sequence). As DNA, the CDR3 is TGCTGTGCTAGAGAGAGGGGAAGCGGGAGCATGAACAATGAGCAGTTCTTC. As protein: CCARERGSGSMNNEQFF.

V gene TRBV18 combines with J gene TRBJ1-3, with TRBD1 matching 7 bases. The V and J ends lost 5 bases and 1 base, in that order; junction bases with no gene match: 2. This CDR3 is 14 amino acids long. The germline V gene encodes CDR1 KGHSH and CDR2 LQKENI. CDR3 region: CASSEGASGNTIYF. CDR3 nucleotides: TGTGCCAGCTCAGAGGGGGCGTCTGGAAACACCATATATTTT.

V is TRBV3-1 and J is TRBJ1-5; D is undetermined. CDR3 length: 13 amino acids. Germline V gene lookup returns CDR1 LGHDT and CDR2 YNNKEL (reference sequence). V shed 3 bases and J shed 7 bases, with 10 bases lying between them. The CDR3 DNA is TGTGCCAGCAGCCATGGTGGGCGACAGCCCCAGCATTTT. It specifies CASSHGGRQPQHF.

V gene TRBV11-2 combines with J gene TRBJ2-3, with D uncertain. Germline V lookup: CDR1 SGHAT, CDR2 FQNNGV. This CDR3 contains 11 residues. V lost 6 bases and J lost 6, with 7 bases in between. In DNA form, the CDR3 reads TGTGCCAGCAGTAATGGGGATACGCAGTATTTT. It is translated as CASSNGDTQYF.

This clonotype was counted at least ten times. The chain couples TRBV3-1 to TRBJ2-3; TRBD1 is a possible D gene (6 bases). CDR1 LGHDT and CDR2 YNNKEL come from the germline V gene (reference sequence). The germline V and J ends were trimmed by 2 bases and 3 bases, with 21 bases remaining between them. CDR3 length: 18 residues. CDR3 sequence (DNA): TGTGCCAGCAGCCAAAACACCCCCACAGGGTATGGGACAGATACGCAGTATTTT. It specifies CASSQNTPTGYGTDTQYF.

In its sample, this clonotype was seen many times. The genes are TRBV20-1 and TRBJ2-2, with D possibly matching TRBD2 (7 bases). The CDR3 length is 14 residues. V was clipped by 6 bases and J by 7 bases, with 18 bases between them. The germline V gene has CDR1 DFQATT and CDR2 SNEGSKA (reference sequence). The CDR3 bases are TGCAGTGCCCCAAAGGGGGGGAACTACGGGGAGCTGTTTTTT. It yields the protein CSAPKGGNYGELFF.

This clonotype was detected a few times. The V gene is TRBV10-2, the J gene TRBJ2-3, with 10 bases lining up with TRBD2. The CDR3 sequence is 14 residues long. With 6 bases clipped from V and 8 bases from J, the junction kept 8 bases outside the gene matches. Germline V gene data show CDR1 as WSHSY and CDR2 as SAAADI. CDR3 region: CASRDPSGGVTQYF. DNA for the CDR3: TGCGCCAGCAGGGACCCTAGCGGGGGTGTTACGCAGTATTTT.

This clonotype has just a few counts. The CDR3 sequence: CASSSGLAGVTGELFF. CDR3 DNA sequence: TGTGCCAGCAGTTCCGGACTAGCGGGAGTTACCGGGGAGCTGTTTTTT. The chain combines TRBV6-5 with TRBJ2-2; TRBD2 matches at 13 bases. Per germline, CDR1 MNHEY and CDR2 SVGAGI. CDR3 length: 16 residues. Unmatched junction bases numbered 4, after V lost 4 bases and J lost 5 bases.

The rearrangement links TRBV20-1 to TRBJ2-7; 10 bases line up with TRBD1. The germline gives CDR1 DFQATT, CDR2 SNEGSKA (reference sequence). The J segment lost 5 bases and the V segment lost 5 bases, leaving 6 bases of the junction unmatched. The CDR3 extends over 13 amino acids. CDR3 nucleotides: TGCAGTGCTGATGGACAGGGGGTGGACGAGCAGTACTTC. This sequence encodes CSADGQGVDEQYF.

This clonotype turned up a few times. The CDR3 spells CASSQELQGHEQFF. CDR3 DNA: TGTGCCAGCAGCCAAGAACTGCAGGGTCATGAGCAGTTCTTC. The V and J genes are TRBV14 and TRBJ2-1; maybe TRBD1 (5 bases). With 0 bases removed from V and 8 bases from J, the gap between germline ends came to 11 bases. The CDR3 has 14 amino acids. The germline gives CDR1 SGHDN, CDR2 FVKESK.

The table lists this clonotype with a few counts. CDR3 sequence: CASSLPGHITQYF. As DNA, the CDR3 is TGTGCCAGCAGCCTACCGGGACACATTACCCAGTACTTC. The genes are TRBV7-9 and TRBJ2-5; perhaps TRBD1 as D (6 bases). Trimming left V 5 bases short and J 8 bases short, with 15 bases between. The CDR3 spans 13 residues. Germline CDR1 SEHNR, CDR2 FQNEAQ (reference sequence). Supplemented by reference TRBV7-9 and TRBJ2-5, the full variable domain reads DTGVSQNPRHKITKRGQNVTFRCDPISEHNRLYWYRQTLGQGPEFLTYFQNEAQLEKSRLLSDRFSAERPKGSFSTLEIQRTEQGDSAMYLCASSLPGHITQYFGPGTRLLVL.

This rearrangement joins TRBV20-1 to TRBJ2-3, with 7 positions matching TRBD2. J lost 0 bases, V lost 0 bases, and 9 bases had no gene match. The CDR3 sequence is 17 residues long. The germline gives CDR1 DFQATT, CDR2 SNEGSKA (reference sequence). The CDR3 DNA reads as TGCAGTGCTAGAGATAAACCAGCGGGGATTAGCACAGATACGCAGTATTTT. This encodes CSARDKPAGISTDTQYF.

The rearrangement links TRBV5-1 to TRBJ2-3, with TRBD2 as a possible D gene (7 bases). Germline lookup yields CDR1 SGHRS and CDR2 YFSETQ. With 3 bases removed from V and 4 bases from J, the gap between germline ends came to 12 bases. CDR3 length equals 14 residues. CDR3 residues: CASSWGGPADTQYF. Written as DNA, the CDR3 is TGCGCCAGCAGCTGGGGGGGGCCGGCAGATACGCAGTATTTT.

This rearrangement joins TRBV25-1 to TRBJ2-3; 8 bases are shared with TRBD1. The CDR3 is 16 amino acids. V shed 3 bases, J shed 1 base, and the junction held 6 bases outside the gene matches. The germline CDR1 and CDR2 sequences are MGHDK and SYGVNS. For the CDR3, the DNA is TGTGCCAGCAGTGATCCCGGGACAGGCCGCACAGATACGCAGTATTTT. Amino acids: CASSDPGTGRTDTQYF.

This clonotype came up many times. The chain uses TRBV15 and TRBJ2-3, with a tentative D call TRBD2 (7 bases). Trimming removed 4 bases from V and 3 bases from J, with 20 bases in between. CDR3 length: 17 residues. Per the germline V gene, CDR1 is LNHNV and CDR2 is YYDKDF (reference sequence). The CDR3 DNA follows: TGTGCCACCAGCACCCTCCTGGGGGGGGCCAAGACAGATACGCAGTATTTT. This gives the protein CATSTLLGGAKTDTQYF. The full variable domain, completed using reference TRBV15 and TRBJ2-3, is DAMVIQNPRYQVTQFGKPVTLSCSQTLNHNVMYWYQQKSSQAPKLLFHYYDKDFNNEADTPDNFQSRRPNTSFCFLDIRSPGLGDTAMYLCATSTLLGGAKTDTQYFGPGTRLTVL.

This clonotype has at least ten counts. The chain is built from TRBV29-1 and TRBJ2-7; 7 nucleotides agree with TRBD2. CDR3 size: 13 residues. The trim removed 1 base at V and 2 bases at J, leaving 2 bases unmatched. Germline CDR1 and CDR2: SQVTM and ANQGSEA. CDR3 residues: CSVEGEGTYEQYF. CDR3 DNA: TGCAGCGTTGAAGGGGAGGGGACCTACGAGCAGTACTTC.

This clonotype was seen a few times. CDR3 DNA sequence: TGTGCCAGCAGTTACTCTAAGGTCCTTAACCCTTACGAGCAGTACTTC. This codes for CASSYSKVLNPYEQYF. This chain uses TRBV6-5 with TRBJ2-7; D gene uncertain. CDR1 is MNHEY and CDR2 is SVGAGI in the germline V gene. CDR3 length: 16 residues. Trimming took 0 bases from V and 4 from J, leaving 16 bases between them.

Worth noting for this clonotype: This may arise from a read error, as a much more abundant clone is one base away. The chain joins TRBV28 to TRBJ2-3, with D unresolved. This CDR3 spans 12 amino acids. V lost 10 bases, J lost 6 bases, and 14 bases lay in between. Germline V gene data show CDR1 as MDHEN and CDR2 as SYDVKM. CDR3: CANSPIRDTQYF. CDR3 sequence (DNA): TGTGCCAACAGCCCCATTAGGGATACGCAGTATTTT. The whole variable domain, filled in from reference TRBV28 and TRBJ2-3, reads DVKVTQSSRYLVKRTGEKVFLECVQDMDHENMFWYRQDPGLGLRLIYFSYDVKMKEKGDIPEGYSVSREKKERFSLILESASTNQTSMYLCANSPIRDTQYFGPGTRLTVL.